This TCR beta chain comes out of a study of neoadjuvant anti-PD-1 for oral cavity cancer. In the study overall: Patients without progression received a fourth nivolumab dose around day 43, then surgical resection on days 50-56. Overall study findings and caveats: PBMC Gini-index clonality exceeded responders' in non-responders post-nivolumab. Treg/Th17 ratio rose with pretreatment blood and fell with post-treatment tumor TCRbeta clonality.

Time point noted: after neoadjuvant nivolumab, at surgical resection. Stage II-IVA oral cavity squamous cell carcinoma was new and untreated by systemic or radiation therapy. A word on this clone: Its antigen remains unidentified.

CDR1 is SGHAT, CDR2 FQNNGV, per germline. This CDR3 contains 15 residues. V lost 3 bases and J 4 bases, leaving 12 bases between the germline ends. Sequencing was performed with immunoSEQ multiplex PCR; in TCRdb, only in-frame clones are kept and a portion is missing. The repertoire holds about 7,800 clones, with 69% as singletons. The source was PBMCs, collected after nivolumab (anti-PD-1) treatment. This TCR came from a person aged 40 to 85 with oral cavity squamous cell carcinoma. The rearrangement links TRBV11-2 to TRBJ2-2, with a weak D call TRBD1 (5 bases). This CDR3 is CASSFVRARTGELFF. DNA for the CDR3: TGTGCCAGCAGCTTTGTCAGGGCTCGCACCGGGGAGCTGTTTTTT.